This TCR beta chain was sequenced during a study of T-cell reconstitution after alpha-beta-depleted transplantation in children. This clonotype was observed a few times. The antigen is unknown. Study-wide results and caveats: Expanded clones from the graft, numbering several hundred, reportedly supplied alpha-beta T cells about two months after transplant.

For TCRbeta, the library was prepared with unique molecular identifiers. One entry per CDR3 protein results from TCRdb running MiXCR on the PCR reads. The table records about 610,000 distinct CDR3 sequences, 27% of them present only once. The germline V gene has CDR1 KGHDR and CDR2 SFDVKD. V lost 4 bases to trimming and J lost 7 bases; unmatched junction nucleotides: 7. CDR3 length: 15 amino acids. Sample: PBMCs, taken before TCRalphabeta/CD19-depleted stem cell transplant. The chain combines TRBV24-1 with TRBJ2-1; the match to TRBD2 covers 9 bases. This TCR was sampled from a boy younger than two with Wiskott-Aldrich syndrome, due to receive a stem cell transplant. In DNA, the CDR3 is TGTGCCACCAGTGAACACCATAGCGGGAGAAATGAGCAGTTCTTC. Translated: CATSEHHSGRNEQFF.